This T cell receptor beta chain was identified during a study of T cell repertoires in cytomegalovirus infection. The wider study: As its CMV epitopes, the study selected recently identified HLA-C-restricted and well-studied HLA-B-restricted targets. Public TCR beta signatures marked donors with CMV infection and the matching HLA. Study conclusions and caveats: HLA-C-restricted CMV clonotypes gave the most frequent clonotype in two of eight donors.

Many counts were recorded for this clonotype. Its antigen is currently unknown. V was trimmed by 0 bases and J by 2 bases, leaving 11 bases between them. Germline V lookup: CDR1 MNHNY, CDR2 SVGAGI (reference sequence). The CDR3 is 15 amino acids. TCRdb reanalysed the reads using MiXCR and keeps one entry per CDR3 protein. The repertoire holds 300,000 to 400,000 distinct CDR3 sequences, with roughly 25% as singletons. This TCR derives from a human donor in good health (CMV status not recorded). Some clones in this sample may be carry-over from other donors' samples. V usage is TRBV6-6 and J usage is TRBJ2-7; TRBD1 might be the D (5 bases). Sequencing used cultured PBMCs, obtained from culture after CMV antigen stimulation. This CDR3 reads CASSYSARAAYEQYF. DNA for the CDR3: TGTGCCAGCAGTTACTCGGCCAGGGCGGCCTACGAGCAGTACTTC.